The 21 T cell receptor beta chains below all came from one sample that was sequenced in a study of CXCR3-negative and CXCR3-positive naive CD8 T cells. Preparation of TRB cDNA libraries relied on 5' RACE carrying UMI labels. TCRdb reprocessed the 5' RACE reads and reports one entry per CDR3 protein, with no DNA. The repertoire table contains 120,000 to 150,000 distinct CDR3 sequences. No cognate antigen is known for these TCRs. Study-wide results and limits: Researchers report that CXCR3-positive naive cells carry more hydrophobic TRB CDR3s than CXCR3-negative naive cells.

Sequenced sample: naive CXCR3+ CD8+ T cells from blood. Described subset: CD45RO-CCR7+CD27+CD95- naive CD8+ T cells expressing CXCR3 (TNR3+). The origin of the receptors is a human donor in good health. Some clones in this sample may be carry-over from other donors' samples.

The J gene is TRBJ1-2, the V gene TRBV5-5. The germline V gene has CDR1 SGHKS and CDR2 YYEKEE (reference sequence). The CDR3 has 18 residues. CDR3 sequence reads: CASSLDSVGRNLVYGYTF.

The gene calls are TRBV12-3 or TRBV12-4 and TRBJ2-2; no DNA is available, so the TRBD2 call from TCRdb remains unchecked. The CDR3 extends over 14 amino acids. The CDR3 reads CASSWGLRTGELFF.

The rearrangement joins TRBV9 to TRBJ2-3. The CDR3 is 14 residues long. Per the germline V gene, CDR1 is SGDLS and CDR2 is YYNGEE. The CDR3 sequence is CASSVGRSTDTQYF.

J is TRBJ2-1 and V is TRBV7-9; the D call from TCRdb, TRBD1, cannot be confirmed without DNA. This CDR3 region has 16 residues. The germline CDR1 and CDR2 sequences are SEHNR and FQNEAQ (reference sequence). CDR3: CASSGSRAASYNEQFF.

V and J are TRBV25-1 and TRBJ2-3; the D call from TCRdb, TRBD1, cannot be confirmed without DNA. Germline V CDR1 and CDR2: MGHDK, SYGVNS. The CDR3 is made up of 15 amino acids. The CDR3 reads CASSEYRGSTDTQYF.

This chain joins TRBV29-1 and TRBJ2-2; the D call from TCRdb, TRBD1, cannot be confirmed without DNA. The CDR3 totals 14 residues. The germline V gene encodes CDR1 SQVTM and CDR2 ANQGSEA. The CDR3 protein is CSLGQGAYAGELFF.

This chain connects TRBV29-1 to TRBJ2-2; TCRdb gives TRBD1 as the D gene, but with no DNA this cannot be confirmed. The CDR3 runs to 16 residues. In germline, CDR1 is SQVTM, CDR2 ANQGSEA. This CDR3 is CSVDTSGTGVTGELFF.

The genes are TRBV7-2 and TRBJ2-1; there is no DNA to check the TCRdb D call of TRBD2. Per the germline V gene, CDR1 is SGHTA and CDR2 is FQGNSA. The length of the CDR3 is 15 residues. CDR3 residues: CASSLLAGDPNEQFF.

This sequence joins TRBV11-2 and TRBJ2-2; TCRdb picks TRBD1, but there is no DNA to check that call. The CDR3 length is 17 residues. Germline V gene sequence: CDR1 SGHAT, CDR2 FQNNGV. The CDR3 loop reads CASSLDPTGLNTGELFF.

This chain uses TRBV12-3 or TRBV12-4 with TRBJ2-4. This CDR3 is built from 15 residues. The CDR3 spells CASSSDISAKNIQYF.

The chain joins TRBV4-1 to TRBJ2-1; TCRdb calls TRBD2, which cannot be checked without DNA. CDR1 is MGHRA and CDR2 is YSYEKL in the germline V gene. The CDR3 has 15 amino acids. Here the CDR3 reads CASSLDFSSYNEQFF.

CDR3 region: CASSPDIGPGNQPQHF. V and J are TRBV19 and TRBJ1-5. Germline V gives CDR1 LNHDA, CDR2 SQIVND (reference sequence). The CDR3 extends over 16 amino acids.

V usage is TRBV7-8 and J usage is TRBJ2-1; TCRdb's assignment of TRBD2 cannot be checked, as there is no DNA. This CDR3 has 17 residues. The germline V gene has CDR1 SGHVS and CDR2 FQNEAQ. CDR3: CASSLTPQPSGGYEQFF.

The rearrangement links TRBV6-5 to TRBJ1-1; TCRdb picks TRBD1, but there is no DNA to check that call. Germline V gene sequence: CDR1 MNHEY, CDR2 SVGAGI. This CDR3 has 14 residues. The CDR3 here is CASSPGGANTEAFF.

The chain recombines TRBV29-1 with TRBJ2-7; lacking DNA, the TRBD1 call made by TCRdb goes unchecked. This CDR3 contains 15 residues. The germline V gene has CDR1 SQVTM and CDR2 ANQGSEA. The chain's CDR3 is CSVLRDRGLVDEQYF.

The V call is TRBV28, the J call TRBJ1-5; TCRdb names TRBD1, which stays unverified in the absence of DNA. The CDR3 consists of 15 residues. Looked up from germline, CDR1 is MDHEN and CDR2 is SYDVKM. The CDR3 region is CASSPLGGANQPQHF.

The CDR3 here is CASSESTRGTRGYEQYF. The gene calls are TRBV10-1 and TRBJ2-7; with no DNA, the TCRdb D assignment of TRBD1 cannot be verified. The CDR3 has 17 amino acids. Germline CDR1 reads WNHNN; CDR2 reads SYGVQD (reference sequence).

The rearrangement uses TRBV7-6 and TRBJ2-5; TCRdb lists TRBD1, though no DNA is available to test this call. Germline lookup yields CDR1 SGHVS and CDR2 FNYEAQ. This CDR3 contains 14 residues. The CDR3 sequence: CASSSWTEQETQYF. Looking up the rest from reference TRBV7-6 and TRBJ2-5 gives the full variable domain: GAGVSQSPRYKVTKRGQDVALRCDPISGHVSLYWYRQALGQGPEFLTYFNYEAQQDKSGLPNDRFSAERPEGSISTLTIQRTEQRDSAMYRCASSSWTEQETQYFGPGTRLLVL.

This chain joins TRBV29-1 and TRBJ2-7. From germline, CDR1 is SQVTM and CDR2 ANQGSEA. The CDR3 length is 13 residues. The CDR3 reads CSVEEGESYEQYF.

J is TRBJ2-7 and V is TRBV6-6. Germline assignment: CDR1 MNHNY and CDR2 SVGAGI (reference sequence). This CDR3 contains 11 residues. The CDR3 sequence: CASSGSSEQYF.

V is TRBV28 and J is TRBJ2-7; TCRdb lists TRBD1, though no DNA is available to test this call. CDR1 is MDHEN and CDR2 is SYDVKM in the germline V gene. The CDR3 has 14 residues. The CDR3 is CASSGAGTSYEQYF.